The sample holds a few counts of the clone carrying this T cell receptor (beta chain). Its cognate antigen is unknown. This sample stems from a study of response to subunit inactivated influenza vaccine. Study observations and caveats: With each seasonal influenza vaccination, the authors suggested, few new T cells are recruited.

This CDR3 region has 14 residues. V lost 2 bases and J 3 bases, leaving 13 bases between the germline ends. Germline assignment: CDR1 DFQATT and CDR2 SNEGSKA (reference sequence). TCRdb called the RT-PCR reads again in MiXCR, with one record for every CDR3 protein. The sample includes 500,000 to 650,000 distinct CDR3 sequences, 6% to 9% of them seen just once. The sequence came from a man aged 45 to 70 who received an inactivated influenza vaccine. V usage is TRBV20-1 and J usage is TRBJ1-2, with D uncertain. The specimen comprised PBMCs from blood, sampled less than 30 months after vaccination. For the CDR3, the DNA is TGCAGTGCTAGACCTCAGTGGAGGGACTATGGCTACACCTTC. This sequence encodes CSARPQWRDYGYTF.